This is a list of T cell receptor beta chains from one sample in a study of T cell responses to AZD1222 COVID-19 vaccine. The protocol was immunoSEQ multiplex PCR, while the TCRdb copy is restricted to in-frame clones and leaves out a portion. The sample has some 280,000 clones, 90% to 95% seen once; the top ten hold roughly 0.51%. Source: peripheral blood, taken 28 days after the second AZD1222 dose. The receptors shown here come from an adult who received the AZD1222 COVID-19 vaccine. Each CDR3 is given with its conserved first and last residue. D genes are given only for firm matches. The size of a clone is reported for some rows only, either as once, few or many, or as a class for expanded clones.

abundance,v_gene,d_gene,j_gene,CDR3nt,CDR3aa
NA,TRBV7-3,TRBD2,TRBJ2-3,TGTGCCAGCAGCCCGACTAGCGGGGGGGATACGCAGTATTTT,CASSPTSGGDTQYF
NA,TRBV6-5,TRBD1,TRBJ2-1,TGTGCCAGCAGACCGGGACAGGGCCCCTGGAATGAGCAGTTCTTC,CASRPGQGPWNEQFF
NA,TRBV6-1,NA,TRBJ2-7,TGTGCCAGCAGTGAAGCGCCGACAGTTTTTTTGGAGCAGTACTTC,CASSEAPTVFLEQYF
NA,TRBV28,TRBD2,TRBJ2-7,TGTGCCAGCACCCTAGCGGGTAACTCCTACGAGCAGTACTTC,CASTLAGNSYEQYF
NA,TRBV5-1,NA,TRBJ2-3,TGCGCCAGCAGCTGGGGGAGAAGCGGAGCAGATACGCAGTATTTT,CASSWGRSGADTQYF
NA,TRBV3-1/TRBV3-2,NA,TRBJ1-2,TGTGCCAGCAGCCAAGTGGGCAGGGGCCATGGCTACACCTTC,CASSQVGRGHGYTF
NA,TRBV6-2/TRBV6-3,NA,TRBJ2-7,TGTGCCAGCAGTTACCTCGGGTCATACGAGCAGTACTTC,CASSYLGSYEQYF
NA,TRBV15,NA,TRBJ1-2,TGTGCCACCAGTGCTGGGACATCTTATGGCTACACCTTC,CATSAGTSYGYTF
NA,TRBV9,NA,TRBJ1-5,TGTGCCAGCAGCGGGGCGGACAGCAATCAGCCCCAGCATTTT,CASSGADSNQPQHF
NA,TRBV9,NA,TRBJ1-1,TGTGCCAGCAGCGTGATATCGAACACTGAAGCTTTCTTT,CASSVISNTEAFF
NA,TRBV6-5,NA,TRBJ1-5,TGTGCCAGTAGCGCGTCACGGGATCCCAATCAGCCCCAGCATTTT,CASSASRDPNQPQHF
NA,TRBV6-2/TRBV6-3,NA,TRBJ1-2,TGTGCCAGCAGTTACCTCATAGGGGCGCATGGCTATGGCTACACCTTC,CASSYLIGAHGYGYTF
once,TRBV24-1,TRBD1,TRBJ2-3,TGTGCCACCAGTGGGGACAGGGGCCCAGATACGCAGTATTTT,CATSGDRGPDTQYF
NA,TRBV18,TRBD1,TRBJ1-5,TGTGCCAGCTCGGACGGACAGGGCAATCAGCCCCAGCATTTT,CASSDGQGNQPQHF
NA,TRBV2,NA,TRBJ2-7,TGTGCCAGCAAGGAGGGATATACAACCTACGAGCAGTACTTC,CASKEGYTTYEQYF
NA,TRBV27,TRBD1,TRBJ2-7,TGTGCCAGCAGTTGGGGACAGGAGTACGAGCAGTACTTC,CASSWGQEYEQYF
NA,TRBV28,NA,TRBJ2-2,TGTGCCAGCAGTTTGGGTCTTGTGGGGGAGCTGTTTTTT,CASSLGLVGELFF
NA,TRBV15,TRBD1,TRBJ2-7,TGTGCCACCTTTCCGATGGGACAGGGGTGCGAGCAGTACTTC,CATFPMGQGCEQYF
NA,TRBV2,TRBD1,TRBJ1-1,TGTGCCAGCAGGGACAGGGGGCCCGGGGCTTTCTTT,CASRDRGPGAFF
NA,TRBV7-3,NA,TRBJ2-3,TGTGCCAGCAGCTTTTCCTACACAGATACGCAGTATTTT,CASSFSYTDTQYF
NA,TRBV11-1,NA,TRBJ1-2,TGTGCCAGCAGCCCTGCGGGGGGCTCTGGCTACACCTTC,CASSPAGGSGYTF
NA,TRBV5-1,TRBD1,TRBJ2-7,TGCGCCAGCAGCAGGGGACAGGGGCCCTACGAGCAGTACTTC,CASSRGQGPYEQYF
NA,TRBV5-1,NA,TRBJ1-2,TGCGCCAGCAGTCCCGGAGGGTGGGGCTACACCTTC,CASSPGGWGYTF
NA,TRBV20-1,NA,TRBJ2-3,TGCAGTGTAAGGAGGGAAGGTACGCAGTATTTT,CSVRREGTQYF
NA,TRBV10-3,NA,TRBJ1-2,TGTGCCATCCCTCGGGGGGAGGACTATGGCTACACCTTC,CAIPRGEDYGYTF
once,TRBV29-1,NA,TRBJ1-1,TGCAGCGTTGACGGGGGCATGAACACTGAAGCTTTCTTT,CSVDGGMNTEAFF
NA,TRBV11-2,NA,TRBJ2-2,TGTGCCAGCAGCTGGGGGGGCACTGTCGGGGAGCTGTTTTTT,CASSWGGTVGELFF
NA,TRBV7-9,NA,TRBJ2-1,TGTGCCAGCAGCTTAGCGTTGACGGCCAATGAGCAGTTCTTC,CASSLALTANEQFF
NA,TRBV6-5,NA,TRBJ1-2,TGTGCCAGCAGTTACTCGGGGGGTGGCTACACCTTC,CASSYSGGGYTF
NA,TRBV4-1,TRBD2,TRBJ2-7,TGCGCCAGCAGCCAGGATCCGTCGGGACTAGCGGGGTCCTACGAGCAGTACTTC,CASSQDPSGLAGSYEQYF
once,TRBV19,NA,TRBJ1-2,TGTGCCACTAGAAAGGGGAATCGTGGCTACACCTTC,CATRKGNRGYTF
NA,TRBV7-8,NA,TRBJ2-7,TGTGCCAGCAGCTTTGGGACCACCTACGAGCAGTACTTC,CASSFGTTYEQYF
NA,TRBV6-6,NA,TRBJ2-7,TGTGCCAGCAGTTACTCGGGCGCAAACTACGAGCAGTACTTC,CASSYSGANYEQYF
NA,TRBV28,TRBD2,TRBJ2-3,TGTGCCAGCAGTCTAGGGACTAGCGGGCTGACAACGCAGTATTTT,CASSLGTSGLTTQYF
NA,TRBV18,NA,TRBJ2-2,TGTGCCAGCTCACCGCCGATGAACACCGGGGAGCTGTTTTTT,CASSPPMNTGELFF
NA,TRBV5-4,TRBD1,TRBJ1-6,TGTGCCAGCAGCCCCCCCGGACAGGGTAGTAATTCACCCCTCCACTTT,CASSPPGQGSNSPLHF
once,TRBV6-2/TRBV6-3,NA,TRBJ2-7,TGTGCCAGCAGTTCGGGGTACGGGCAGTACTTC,CASSSGYGQYF
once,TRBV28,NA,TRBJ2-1,TGTGCCAGCAGACACACCCCGAGTAGTTTTGGTGAGCAGTTCTTC,CASRHTPSSFGEQFF
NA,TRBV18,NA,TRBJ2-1,TGTGCCAGCTCACCACTCAGCGCGGGGAACAATGAGCAGTTCTTC,CASSPLSAGNNEQFF
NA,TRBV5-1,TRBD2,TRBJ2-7,TGCGCCAGCAGCCCAGGAGCGGGAGTACGCGAGCAGTACTTC,CASSPGAGVREQYF
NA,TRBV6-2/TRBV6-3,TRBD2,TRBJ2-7,TGTGCCAGCAGCCCCCTTAGCGGGAGATGGCACGAGCAGTACTTC,CASSPLSGRWHEQYF
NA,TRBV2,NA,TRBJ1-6,TGTGCCAGCACCCCGGCGAGTCCGAATTCACCCCTCCACTTT,CASTPASPNSPLHF
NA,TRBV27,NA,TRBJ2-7,TGTGCCAGCACCCACGAGCAGTACTTC,CASTHEQYF
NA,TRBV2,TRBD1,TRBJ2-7,TGTGCCAGCAGTGATGACAGGGAGCACGAGCAGTACTTC,CASSDDREHEQYF
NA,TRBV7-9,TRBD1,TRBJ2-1,TGTGCCAGCAGCTTAGTAGGGACAGGGCCCAATGAGCAGTTCTTC,CASSLVGTGPNEQFF
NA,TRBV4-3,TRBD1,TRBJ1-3,TGCGCCAGCAGCCAAGATGACAGGGGTCCTGGAAACACCATATATTTT,CASSQDDRGPGNTIYF
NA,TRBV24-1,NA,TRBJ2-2,TGTGCCACCAGTGATTTGAGGGGGGGGACCGGGGAGCTGTTTTTT,CATSDLRGGTGELFF
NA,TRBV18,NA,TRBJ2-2,TGTGCCAGCTCACCGCAGGGTCCCCTGAACACCGGGGAGCTGTTTTTT,CASSPQGPLNTGELFF
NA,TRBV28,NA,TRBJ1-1,TGTGCCAGCAGTTTTTGGGTAAACACTGAAGCTTTCTTT,CASSFWVNTEAFF
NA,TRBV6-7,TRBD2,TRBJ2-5,TGTGCCAGCAGTTACCTTACTAGCGGAGAACAAGAGACCCAGTACTTC,CASSYLTSGEQETQYF
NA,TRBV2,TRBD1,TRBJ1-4,TGTGCCAGTGCGGACAGGGCAACTAATGAAAAACTGTTTTTT,CASADRATNEKLFF
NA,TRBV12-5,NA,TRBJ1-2,TGTGCTAGTGGTTTGAGAGGGGCGCGGGGCTACACCTTC,CASGLRGARGYTF
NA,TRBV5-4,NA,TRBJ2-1,TGTGCCAGCAGCTTGGATGCGGTTACGTACAATGAGCAGTTCTTC,CASSLDAVTYNEQFF
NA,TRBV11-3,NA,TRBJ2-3,TGTGCCAGCAGCTTAGGAACAGGGTCCAGGGGCACAGATACGCAGTATTTT,CASSLGTGSRGTDTQYF
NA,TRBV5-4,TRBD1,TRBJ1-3,TGTGCCAGCAGCTTGGGACAGGGGGCGACTGGAAACACCATATATTTT,CASSLGQGATGNTIYF
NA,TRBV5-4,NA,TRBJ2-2,TGTGCCAGCAGCCTTAGGACAGCAAGGGAGCTGTTTTTT,CASSLRTARELFF
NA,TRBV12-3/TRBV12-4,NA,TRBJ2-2,TGTGCCAGCAGGTTGACGGACACCGGGGAGCTGTTTTTT,CASRLTDTGELFF
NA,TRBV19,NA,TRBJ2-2,TGTGCCACCCGACAGGCCGTCACCGGGGAGCTGTTTTTT,CATRQAVTGELFF
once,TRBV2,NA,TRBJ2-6,TGTGCCAGCAGTGAAATGGGACGCTTCCACGTCCTGACTTTC,CASSEMGRFHVLTF